This is a list of T cell receptor beta chains from one sample in a study of blood T cells in healthy people across ages. TCRdb used MiXCR to reprocess the 5' RACE reads, holding one entry per CDR3 protein. In the table there are 1.5 million to 2 million distinct CDR3 sequences, 28% of which are singletons. Sequenced sample: blood. The receptors shown here come from a woman aged 25 to 39 in good health. Each CDR3 is given with its conserved first and last residue. A D gene is named only where the DNA matches it firmly. Expanded clones get a size class; other rows say once, few or many, or leave the size out.

>TRBJ1-4|TRBD1|TRBV12-3/TRBV12-4|.
CASSPGDRTLFF
TGTGCCAGCAGTCCCGGGGACAGAACACTGTTTTTT
>TRBJ2-1|.|TRBV2|many
CASSALNYNEQFF
TGTGCCAGCAGTGCACTTAACTACAATGAGCAGTTCTTC
>TRBJ2-2|.|TRBV20-1|.
CSAGEGGEVTGELFF
TGCAGTGCGGGAGAAGGTGGGGAGGTCACCGGGGAGCTGTTTTTT
>TRBJ1-4|.|TRBV20-1|.
CSATGPREKLFF
TGCAGTGCTACCGGGCCGAGGGAAAAACTGTTTTTT
>TRBJ1-2|.|TRBV4-3|.
CASQDATAYGYTF
TGCGCCAGCCAAGACGCGACAGCCTATGGCTACACCTTC
>TRBJ2-7|TRBD1|TRBV28|.
CASLPPGGAVVEQYF
TGTGCCAGCCTGCCCCCAGGGGGCGCGGTGGTTGAGCAGTACTTC
>TRBJ2-7|TRBD2|TRBV3-1|.
CASSHLTSGSFYEQYF
TGTGCCAGCAGCCACCTGACTAGCGGGAGTTTTTACGAGCAGTACTTC
>TRBJ2-5|.|TRBV28|.
CASGYMQGPGETQYF
TGTGCCAGCGGCTACATGCAGGGGCCGGGGGAGACCCAGTACTTC
>TRBJ1-2|TRBD1|TRBV28|many
CASTQIGQGHYGYTF
TGTGCCAGCACTCAAATCGGACAGGGGCACTATGGCTACACCTTC
>TRBJ1-2|.|TRBV6-6|.
CASSYESYGYTF
TGTGCCAGCAGTTACGAAAGCTATGGCTACACCTTC
>TRBJ1-1|.|TRBV5-5|.
CASRTVGTLNTEAFF
TGTGCCAGCAGAACGGTAGGGACCTTGAACACTGAAGCTTTCTTT
>TRBJ2-7|.|TRBV18|few
CARGFLSYEQYF
TGTGCCAGGGGATTTCTCTCCTACGAGCAGTACTTC
>TRBJ2-3|.|TRBV18|.
CASSPEGPIDTQYF
TGTGCCAGCTCACCTGAGGGTCCAATAGATACGCAGTATTTT
>TRBJ2-1|.|TRBV20-1|.
CSASEIAVYNEQFF
TGCAGTGCCTCTGAGATAGCGGTGTACAATGAGCAGTTCTTC
>TRBJ2-5|.|TRBV19|few
CASSTAGTGRDGETQYF
TGTGCCAGTAGTACCGCCGGAACAGGGAGGGACGGGGAGACCCAGTACTTC
>TRBJ2-3|.|TRBV20-1|.
CSAMKDRDTQYF
TGCAGTGCTATGAAAGACAGGGATACGCAGTATTTT
>TRBJ2-7|TRBD1|TRBV2|many
CASTRLEGTGWYEQYF
TGTGCCAGCACCCGTCTGGAAGGGACAGGTTGGTACGAGCAGTACTTC
>TRBJ1-5|TRBD1|TRBV12-3/TRBV12-4|few
CASSRTGEGNQPQHF
TGTGCCAGCAGCCGGACAGGGGAGGGCAATCAGCCCCAGCATTTT
>TRBJ1-2|.|TRBV6-1|once
CANREAWGNYGYTF
TGTGCCAACAGGGAGGCGTGGGGTAACTATGGCTACACCTTC
>TRBJ2-7|TRBD2|TRBV4-3|.
CASSSGRTGAYEQYF
TGCGCCAGCAGCTCCGGGAGGACCGGGGCCTACGAGCAGTACTTC
>TRBJ2-3|TRBD1|TRBV25-1|.
CASSEGTGRLVGDTQYF
TGTGCCAGCAGTGAGGGGACAGGGAGACTAGTGGGCGATACGCAGTATTTT
>TRBJ2-1|TRBD2|TRBV20-1|few
CSASLLAGGYDEQFF
TGCAGTGCCAGCCTACTAGCGGGGGGTTACGATGAGCAGTTCTTC
>TRBJ1-6|.|TRBV6-2/TRBV6-3|few
CASGRDRQNSPLHF
.
>TRBJ2-3|TRBD2|TRBV29-1|many
CSVVSGGGGPRDTQYF
TGCAGCGTTGTCTCCGGCGGCGGGGGACCCAGGGATACGCAGTATTTT
>TRBJ2-7|.|TRBV5-1|.
CASSLHLGDYEQYF
TGCGCCAGCAGCTTGCACCTAGGGGACTACGAGCAGTACTTC
>TRBJ2-7|.|TRBV3-1|.
CASSQAAGGTDEQYF
TGTGCCAGCAGCCAAGCGGCAGGGGGGACCGACGAGCAGTACTTC
>TRBJ2-1|TRBD2|TRBV10-1|.
CASSRGDPVGYNEQFF
TGCGCCAGCAGTCGGGGGGACCCGGTAGGGTACAATGAGCAGTTCTTC
>TRBJ2-2|.|TRBV20-1|once
CALGLGTGELFF
TGCGCCCTAGGTCTGGGTACCGGGGAGCTGTTTTTT
>TRBJ2-5|TRBD2|TRBV12-3/TRBV12-4|.
CASSSRGFSGGQETQYF
TGTGCCAGCAGTTCCCGCGGTTTTAGCGGGGGGCAAGAGACCCAGTACTTC
>TRBJ2-7|.|TRBV10-3|.
CAISDGSSNEQYF
TGTGCCATCAGTGACGGTAGCAGCAATGAGCAGTACTTC
>TRBJ2-5|TRBD1|TRBV20-1|few
CSALRQGPETQYF
TGCAGTGCTCTGAGACAGGGACCAGAGACCCAGTACTTC
>TRBJ2-6|.|TRBV2|.
CASTLQSSGANVLTF
TGTGCCAGCACATTACAGAGCTCTGGGGCCAACGTCCTGACTTTC
>TRBJ1-1|.|TRBV29-1|.
CSVDYRGGTEAFF
TGCAGCGTTGATTACCGGGGGGGCACTGAAGCTTTCTTT
>TRBJ2-1|TRBD2|TRBV25-1|.
CASSEAGTSGSGEQFF
TGTGCCAGCAGTGAAGCTGGGACTAGCGGCAGCGGTGAGCAGTTCTTC
>TRBJ1-2|.|TRBV29-1|.
CSVGATNPNYGYTF
TGCAGCGTGGGGGCTACGAACCCTAACTATGGCTACACCTTC
>TRBJ2-7|TRBD1|TRBV6-2/TRBV6-3|.
CASSGQGRIGEQYF
TGTGCCAGCAGTGGACAGGGGAGGATAGGCGAGCAGTACTTC
>TRBJ1-5|.|TRBV6-2/TRBV6-3|.
CASSSPYSQPQHF
TGTGCCAGCAGTTCCCCCTACAGCCAGCCCCAGCATTTT
>TRBJ2-7|TRBD1|TRBV7-2|.
CASSYGTGVPYEQYF
TGTGCCAGCAGCTATGGGACAGGGGTTCCCTACGAGCAGTACTTC
>TRBJ2-7|.|TRBV11-2|few
CASSSLTGRSYEQYF
TGTGCCAGCAGCTCCCTGACAGGAAGATCCTACGAGCAGTACTTC
>TRBJ2-1|TRBD2|TRBV3-1|.
CASSQTSGVPWDEQFF
TGTGCCAGCAGCCAAACTAGCGGGGTCCCCTGGGATGAGCAGTTCTTC
>TRBJ2-7|TRBD2|TRBV20-1|many
CSADKREISEQYF
TGCAGTGCAGACAAGCGGGAGATAAGCGAGCAGTACTTC
>TRBJ1-4|.|TRBV9|.
CASSPDPGGTNEKLFF
TGTGCCAGCAGCCCTGACCCGGGGGGAACTAATGAAAAACTGTTTTTT
>TRBJ2-3|.|TRBV7-8|.
CASRQRDTQYF
TGTGCCAGCAGGCAGAGGGATACGCAGTATTTT